One TCR beta chain is described in this entry. Its antigen is still unknown. No base quality values were provided; no much bigger clone lies one nucleotide off. The source of the sample is a study of CD8 T cells in ankylosing spondylitis (dated by TCRdb to between 2016 and 2019). Notes on the research overall: T cell receptor beta repertoires were profiled in healthy donors and ankylosing spondylitis patients so that disease-linked TCR variants could be found. The whole study cohort included 90 to 120 healthy donors and 20 to 25 ankylosing spondylitis patients. Peripheral blood was sampled, and synovial fluid was additionally collected from ankylosing spondylitis patients. On the study overall, not on this receptor specifically: Some of the motif variants had been reported before in the synovial fluid and blood of reactive arthritis patients, a finding that suggests common disease-initiation mechanisms. In peripheral blood, the disease-linked clones were found at relatively low frequencies and had a CD8+ phenotype. The disease-linked clones were reported to be significantly enriched in matched synovial fluid samples from ankylosing spondylitis patients. A TCR beta motif of fewer than 10 highly homologous amino acid variants appeared characteristic of blood from ankylosing spondylitis patients.

Synovial fluid samples were matched to blood samples from the same ankylosing spondylitis patients. Sequencing was carried out with an Illumina HiSeq 2500. TCR beta libraries were prepared by quantitative 5'-RACE with molecular barcodes. For the original study's pipeline: A new computational method, built on a probabilistic model of VDJ rearrangement, was used to identify disease-linked TCR variants. TCRdb ran its own pipeline on the public reads, namely fastp trimming at Q25 and MiXCR clone calling, and kept in-frame beta chains. Rows with one shared CDR3 protein collapse into an entry with the most common genes and DNA. The V and J calls shown here were made by TCRdb, not taken from the authors' results. This sample has fewer than 130,000 distinct CDR3 sequences in its table, and approximately 25% of those were observed once. Clones ranked in the top ten supply around an eighth of the sample. The sequencing input was synovial fluid, either unsorted or a sorted T cell fraction (not recorded which). The TCR comes from a male donor with ankylosing spondylitis.

The DNA reads as follows: TGCAGTGCGATTGGACTAGCGGGAACAGATACGCAGTATTTT. Its protein reads: CSAIGLAGTDTQYF. The sequence links TRBV20-1 to TRBJ2-3; TRBD2 lines up with 12 middle nucleotides. Here V drops 6 bases and J drops 3 bases, and the junction holds 4 bases not matched to any gene. The CDR3 holds 14 amino acids from the cysteine to the phenylalanine. Of all the DNA, just the CDR3 is kept, 42 bases in frame from base 1. Reading the germline V gene (reference sequence) gives CDR1 DFQATT and CDR2 SNEGSKA.